What follows are 30 T cell receptor beta chains derived from one specimen sequenced in a study of T cell repertoires in cytomegalovirus infection (dated by TCRdb to about 2019). Sequencing was carried out with an Illumina HiSeq 1500. Using fastp trimming at Q25 and MiXCR clonotype assembly, TCRdb reanalyzed the public sequencing data and kept in-frame beta chains. CDR3 protein duplicates are merged, each entry listing the most common genes and DNA. A total of 200,000 to 300,000 distinct CDR3 sequences appear in this sample, approximately 15% of them only once. The biggest ten clones account for about 8.7% of the sample. Sequencing input: PBMCs. The receptors stem from a human donor in good health (CMV status not recorded). Some clones in this sample may be carry-over from other donors' samples.

This sequence joins TRBV27 and TRBJ1-2; possible D gene TRBD1, 6 bases. Trimming took off 2 bases at V and 1 base at J, with 11 bases between the two ends. Germline values: CDR1 MNHEY, CDR2 SMNVEV (reference sequence). The length of the CDR3 is 15 residues. The CDR3 protein is CASSLTGRINYGYTF. The CDR3 DNA is TGTGCCAGCAGTTTAACAGGGAGAATTAACTATGGCTACACCTTC.

The chain couples TRBV6-5 to TRBJ1-5; 7 bases agree with TRBD1. CDR1 and CDR2 from the germline V gene are MNHEY and SVGAGI. Trimming cost V 6 bases and J 3 bases; bases outside gene matches: 5. The CDR3 is 14 amino acids. The CDR3 sequence: CASSETGFNQPQHF. The CDR3 bases are TGTGCCAGCAGCGAGACAGGGTTCAATCAGCCCCAGCATTTT.

This clonotype has more than one count but fewer than ten. The V call is TRBV20-1, the J call TRBJ2-3, with a tentative D call TRBD1 (6 bases). The germline V and J ends were trimmed by 5 bases and 6 bases, with 15 bases remaining between them. From germline, CDR1 is DFQATT and CDR2 SNEGSKA (reference sequence). The CDR3 is made up of 13 amino acids. The CDR3 nucleotides read TGCAGTGCTGTTTGGGACACGGGGGATACGCAGTATTTT. Protein product: CSAVWDTGDTQYF.

This clonotype was seen a few times. The chain joins TRBV12-3 or TRBV12-4 to TRBJ1-1; D not resolved. The CDR3 runs 14 residues. Trimming removed 1 base at V and 5 bases at J, with 11 bases between. For the CDR3, the DNA is TGTGCCAGCAGTTTAGGGCGGGGTTGGACTGAAGCTTTCTTT. This translates into CASSLGRGWTEAFF.

V gene TRBV4-1 combines with J gene TRBJ2-7; TRBD2 might be the D (5 bases). Germline values: CDR1 MGHRA, CDR2 YSYEKL. There are 15 residues in the CDR3. V dropped 0 bases and J dropped 5 bases, with 14 bases sitting between them. The CDR3 DNA reads TGCGCCAGCAGCCAAGAATCGCCAGTGAGGGACGAGCAGTACTTC. Protein: CASSQESPVRDEQYF.

In this sample, this clonotype turned up many times. The chain has TRBV7-9 and TRBJ1-3, with D unclear. This CDR3 is built from 10 residues. Per the germline V gene, CDR1 is SEHNR and CDR2 is FQNEAQ (reference sequence). The ends were cut back, 2 bases at V and 8 bases at J, with 1 base in the middle. The CDR3 coding sequence is TGTGCCAGCAGCTTACACACCATATATTTT. Protein sequence: CASSLHTIYF.

CDR3 sequence: CSLGTSTDTQYF. The CDR3 DNA is TGCAGTCTAGGAACTAGCACAGATACGCAGTATTTT. The chain employs TRBV20-1 and TRBJ2-3; D unresolved. V was shortened by 8 bases and J by 0 bases, with 9 bases between the two germline ends. Germline values: CDR1 DFQATT, CDR2 SNEGSKA (reference sequence). The CDR3 is 12 residues long.

This clonotype was seen ten or more times. CDR3: CASSLALPRHTQYF. The CDR3 nucleotides read TGTGCCAGCAGCTTAGCGCTACCCAGACATACGCAGTATTTT. This rearrangement joins TRBV7-2 to TRBJ2-3; no reliable D call. The V end lost 0 bases, the J end lost 7 bases, and 11 bases lay between the germline ends. The CDR3 contains 14 residues. Per germline, CDR1 SGHTA and CDR2 FQGNSA.

This clonotype was seen many times. This rearrangement joins TRBV7-9 to TRBJ2-5; 8 nucleotides line up with TRBD1. Germline CDR1 reads SEHNR; CDR2 reads FQNEAQ (reference sequence). The CDR3 is 16 amino acids. The trim removed 4 bases at V and 4 bases at J, leaving 11 bases unmatched. DNA of the CDR3: TGTGCCAGCAGCTCGCCCGACAGGGGAATCCGAGAGACCCAGTACTTC. Its translation: CASSSPDRGIRETQYF.

There are a few counts of this clonotype. The rearrangement links TRBV28 to TRBJ2-2, with D hard to call. This CDR3 is 11 amino acids long. Per the germline V gene, CDR1 is MDHEN and CDR2 is SYDVKM. Trimming shortened V by 6 bases and J by 15 bases, and 14 bases separated the two germline ends. The CDR3: CASRSSFGVFF. CDR3 nucleotides: TGTGCCAGCAGGTCCTCGTTTGGGGTGTTTTTT.

This clonotype was picked up a small number of times. The rearrangement uses TRBV10-3 and TRBJ1-1; 8 nucleotides match TRBD1. CDR1 is ENHRY, CDR2 SYGVKD, per germline. Losses at the gene ends were 6 bases for V and 8 bases for J; bases not matched to a gene: 5. This CDR3 is 12 amino acids long. The CDR3 nucleotides are TGTGCCATCAGGAGGGACAGGTCCGAAGCTTTCTTT. Its protein is CAIRRDRSEAFF.

At least ten counts were recorded for this clonotype. The V gene is TRBV5-6, the J gene TRBJ2-3, with TRBD2 identical over 7 bases. The CDR3 has 14 residues. CDR1 SGHDT and CDR2 YYEEEE come from the germline V gene. Trimming at V came to 3 bases and at J to 5 bases, leaving 6 bases not matched to a gene. The CDR3 DNA reads as TGTGCCAGCAGCTCCGGACTAGAACGAGATACGCAGTATTTT. Translated: CASSSGLERDTQYF.

This clonotype was detected only a few times. This chain connects TRBV29-1 to TRBJ1-1; D ambiguous. This CDR3 comprises 10 residues. Germline V gene sequence: CDR1 SQVTM, CDR2 ANQGSEA. V gave up 4 bases and J gave up 3 bases, with 3 bases separating them. The CDR3 DNA follows: TGCAGCGTTGCTCACACTGAAGCTTTCTTT. Translating gives CSVAHTEAFF.

The table lists this clonotype with many counts. The CDR3 loop reads CASSATESITEAFF. The DNA for the CDR3 is TGTGCCAGCAGCGCGACAGAAAGTATCACTGAAGCTTTCTTT. The gene calls are TRBV7-2 and TRBJ1-1; D might be TRBD1 (5 bases). The CDR3 is 14 amino acids. Trimming cost V 5 bases and J 4 bases, with 14 bases left between them. Germline V gives CDR1 SGHTA, CDR2 FQGNSA.

This clonotype has just a few counts. V and J are TRBV5-8 and TRBJ2-1; perhaps D is TRBD1 or TRBD2 (6 bases each). The CDR3 loop spans 16 amino acids. Germline V gene data show CDR1 as SGHTS and CDR2 as YDEGEE. Deletions cut 1 base from V and 6 bases from J, with 17 bases between. CDR3: CASSLTLGGSGNEQFF. The DNA of the CDR3 is TGTGCCAGCAGCTTGACGCTCGGGGGCTCCGGCAATGAGCAGTTCTTC.

This clonotype was seen repeatedly, ten times or more. The rearrangement links TRBV28 to TRBJ2-7, with D unresolved. V was trimmed by 5 bases and J by 7 bases, leaving 12 bases between them. The CDR3 sequence is 12 residues long. The germline V gene encodes CDR1 MDHEN and CDR2 SYDVKM. CDR3 nucleotide sequence: TGTGCCAGCAGTCTCCTTTACAAAGAGCAGTACTTC. Its translation is CASSLLYKEQYF.

This clonotype was counted between two and nine times. Here the CDR3 reads CSASQKGNTIYF. As DNA, the CDR3 is TGCAGCGCCAGTCAAAAGGGAAACACCATATATTTT. This sequence joins TRBV29-1 and TRBJ1-3, with D unresolved. Trimming shortened V by 7 bases and J by 4 bases, and 11 bases separated the two germline ends. CDR3 length: 12 amino acids. CDR1 is SQVTM, CDR2 ANQGSEA, per germline.

The V and J genes are TRBV28 and TRBJ2-4, with D perhaps matching TRBD1 or TRBD2 (5 bases each). Germline loops: CDR1 MDHEN, CDR2 SYDVKM. With 0 bases removed from V and 9 bases from J, the gap between germline ends came to 18 bases. The CDR3 has 16 residues. The DNA for the CDR3 is TGTGCCAGCAGTTTATGGGGGCGGACCGTTGGGGGCATTCAGTACTTC. Translation: CASSLWGRTVGGIQYF.

This clonotype has ten or more counts. CDR3 bases: TGTGCCAGCGAAGACAGGAGCAAGTACGAGCAGTACTTC. Translating it yields CASEDRSKYEQYF. This chain connects TRBV25-1 to TRBJ2-7, with a weak D call TRBD1 (6 bases). This CDR3 is 13 amino acids long. Trimming pared 8 bases from V and 4 bases from J, leaving 15 bases between. Germline CDR1 is MGHDK and CDR2 is SYGVNS.

The chain carries TRBV4-1 and TRBJ2-3; TRBD1 or TRBD2 may be the D gene (6 bases each). Trimming removed 1 base from V and 13 bases from J, with 24 bases in between. The germline CDR1 and CDR2 sequences are MGHRA and YSYEKL. There are 16 residues in the CDR3. The CDR3 sequence is CASSQVSGAQRSREYF. The CDR3 nucleotides read TGCGCCAGCAGCCAAGTTTCGGGGGCGCAACGTAGTCGTGAGTATTTT.

Ten or more counts support this clonotype. The V call is TRBV20-1, the J call TRBJ1-2; no definite D call. V dropped 3 bases and J dropped 2 bases, with 10 bases sitting between them. Germline V CDR1 and CDR2: DFQATT, SNEGSKA (reference sequence). CDR3 length: 13 residues. CDR3 DNA sequence: TGCAGTGCTAGGAAAGGACTGAACTATGGCTACACCTTC. Translated: CSARKGLNYGYTF.

This clonotype was counted ten times or more. The chain links TRBV7-2 to TRBJ2-7; tentative D call: TRBD1 (6 bases). CDR3 length: 17 residues. Per germline, CDR1 SGHTA and CDR2 FQGNSA. Trimming cost V 5 bases and J 1 base, with 21 bases left between them. The CDR3 loop reads CASSPLNRAANSYEQYF. In DNA, the CDR3 is TGTGCCAGCAGCCCCCTCAACAGGGCCGCAAATTCCTACGAGCAGTACTTC.

The V call is TRBV6-1, the J call TRBJ2-7; TRBD1 matches at 7 bases. The ends lost 4 bases at V and 4 bases at J; junction bases unmatched: 1. The CDR3 is 12 amino acids. Per the germline V gene, CDR1 is MNHNS and CDR2 is SASEGT. CDR3 loop: CASSGDSYEQYF. The CDR3 nucleotides read TGTGCCAGCAGTGGGGACAGTTACGAGCAGTACTTC.

This clonotype was observed a handful of times. The chain carries TRBV5-1 and TRBJ1-1; TRBD1 aligns across 7 bases. The junction had 10 bases not matched to a gene; V was cut back by 0 bases and J by 2 bases. This CDR3 comprises 17 residues. Germline V gene data show CDR1 as SGHRS and CDR2 as YFSETQ. CDR3 coding DNA: TGCGCCAGCAGCTTGGCCGTTGGGACAGTATACAACACTGAAGCTTTCTTT. Its translation is CASSLAVGTVYNTEAFF. Using reference TRBV5-1 and TRBJ1-1 for the parts outside the CDR3, the full variable domain is KAGVTQTPRYLIKTRGQQVTLSCSPISGHRSVSWYQQTPGQGLQFLFEYFSETQRNKGNFPGRFSGRQFSNSRSEMNVSTLELGDSALYLCASSLAVGTVYNTEAFFGQGTRLTVV.

This clonotype has a count of ten or more. The chain has TRBV7-2 and TRBJ1-5, with 11 nucleotides matching TRBD1. V lost 5 bases, J lost 0 bases, and 9 bases stayed unmatched. Per germline, CDR1 SGHTA and CDR2 FQGNSA. This CDR3 has 18 residues. CDR3: CASSRLGQGASSNQPQHF. The CDR3 nucleotides read TGTGCCAGCAGCCGGTTAGGACAGGGGGCGTCTAGCAATCAGCCCCAGCATTTT.

This clonotype has ten or more counts. V usage is TRBV7-6 and J usage is TRBJ2-2; D is uncertain. CDR1 is SGHVS, CDR2 FNYEAQ, per germline. The CDR3 runs 14 residues. V dropped 1 base and J dropped 0 bases, with 3 bases sitting between them. The CDR3 spells CASSLVTNTGELFF. The CDR3 DNA sequence: TGTGCCAGCAGCTTAGTTACGAACACCGGGGAGCTGTTTTTT.

The sample holds a few counts of this clonotype. This chain uses TRBV29-1 with TRBJ2-5; D unresolved. Looked up from germline, CDR1 is SQVTM and CDR2 is ANQGSEA. Trimming pared 2 bases from V and 9 bases from J, leaving 13 bases between. This CDR3 has 12 amino acids. The CDR3 loop reads CSVERAGGSQYF. CDR3 bases: TGCAGCGTTGAACGGGCCGGCGGCTCCCAGTACTTC.

The J gene is TRBJ2-2, the V gene TRBV6-2 or TRBV6-3; D uncertain. Trimming stripped 5 bases from V and 4 bases from J, with 8 bases between. The CDR3 sequence is 13 residues long. The germline V gene encodes CDR1 MNHEY and CDR2 SVGEGT. The CDR3 DNA reads TGTGCCAGCAGTCAAGTACTCACCGGGGAGCTGTTTTTT. Translation: CASSQVLTGELFF.

V gene TRBV6-6 combines with J gene TRBJ2-3; 9 bases line up with TRBD1. Germline CDR1 is MNHNY and CDR2 is SVGAGI (reference sequence). There are 17 residues in the CDR3. The junction had 10 bases not matched to a gene; V was cut back by 4 bases and J by 2 bases. CDR3 residues: CASSWASGQGITDTQYF. The CDR3 DNA sequence: TGTGCCAGCAGTTGGGCTTCAGGACAGGGGATCACAGATACGCAGTATTTT.

This clonotype appeared many times. V and J are TRBV28 and TRBJ2-7; D remains ambiguous. This CDR3 is 14 amino acids long. CDR1 MDHEN and CDR2 SYDVKM come from the germline V gene. V was pared by 2 bases and J by 2 bases, with 10 bases between. The CDR3 loop is CASSLPLRTYEQYF. DNA for the CDR3: TGTGCCAGCAGTTTACCCCTGAGAACCTACGAGCAGTACTTC.